This entry lists 30 T cell receptor beta chains sequenced from one sample in a study of blood T cells in healthy people across ages. PCR was performed a second time for about 7 to 12 cycles using a sample-barcoded 5' primer and a J-beta primer mix. TCRdb redid the calling of the 5' RACE reads with MiXCR, one entry per CDR3 protein. The repertoire holds approximately 900,000 distinct CDR3 sequences, with around 48% as singletons. Sequenced input: blood. The source is a man under 40 in good health.

The chain employs TRBV11-1 and TRBJ1-1, with D unresolved. The CDR3 totals 13 residues. Germline V CDR1 and CDR2: SGHAT, FQDESV (reference sequence). V was shortened by 5 bases and J by 2 bases, with 9 bases between the two germline ends. The DNA for the CDR3 is TGTGCCAGCAGCCAACGGACCAACACTGAAGCTTTCTTT. It specifies CASSQRTNTEAFF. Drawing the rest from reference TRBV11-1 and TRBJ1-1, the complete variable domain is EAEVAQSPRYKITEKSQAVAFWCDPISGHATLYWYRQILGQGPELLVQFQDESVVDDSQLPKDRFSAERLKGVDSTLKIQPAELGDSAMYLCASSQRTNTEAFFGQGTRLTVV.

For this clonotype: Here the CDR3 omits its conserved ending phenylalanine or tryptophan, so a read error is the likely source. The chain employs TRBV27 and TRBJ1-1; D ambiguous. Trimming removed 4 bases at V and 5 bases at J, with 14 bases between. Germline V gene data show CDR1 as MNHEY and CDR2 as SMNVEV (reference sequence). The CDR3 covers 14 residues. The chain's CDR3 is CASSSTVLRTEAFS. In DNA, the CDR3 is TGTGCCAGCAGTTCCACAGTTCTAAGAACTGAAGCTTTCTCT.

The chain recombines TRBV6-6 with TRBJ1-5; tentative D call: TRBD1 (5 bases). The CDR3 spans 13 residues. The V gene's germline CDR1 is MNHNY and CDR2 SVGAGI (reference sequence). The V end was cut by 5 bases, the J end by 11 bases, with 16 bases between. CDR3 DNA sequence: TGTGCCAGCAGTCGGGACGGGCGAGGGACCCAGCATTTT. Residues: CASSRDGRGTQHF.

Regarding this clonotype: The junction departs from the called germline gene at one end, perhaps through a read error. The gene calls are TRBV6-2 or TRBV6-3 and TRBJ1-6, with 8 bases aligning to TRBD1. The CDR3 contains 15 residues. Germline V gives CDR1 MNHEY, CDR2 SVGEGT. CDR3 nucleotides: TGTGCCAGCAGCTACTCGGAGACAGGGGTTTCACCCCTCCACTTT. Translated, it gives CASSYSETGVSPLHF.

This clonotype was counted once. This chain joins TRBV6-1 and TRBJ1-1; D is ambiguous. The V end was cut by 6 bases, the J end by 5 bases, with 19 bases between. CDR1 is MNHNS, CDR2 SASEGT, per germline. The CDR3 has 15 residues. For the CDR3, the DNA is TGTGCCAGCAGGAAGAGTTTTGGAGGTCTTACTGAAGCTTTCTTT. Translation: CASRKSFGGLTEAFF.

This rearrangement joins TRBV25-1 to TRBJ2-1; TRBD1 might be the D (8 bases). This CDR3 is built from 15 residues. The germline V gene has CDR1 MGHDK and CDR2 SYGVNS. V was pared by 8 bases and J by 2 bases, with 16 bases between. CDR3 nucleotide sequence: TGTGCCAGCGGACAGGGCGGGAGTGCCTACAATGAGCAGTTCTTC. Amino acids: CASGQGGSAYNEQFF.

CDR3 loop: CASSILGGGNEQYF. DNA of the CDR3: TGTGCCAGCAGCATTCTCGGAGGGGGCAACGAGCAGTACTTC. This rearrangement joins TRBV7-8 to TRBJ2-7, with D possibly TRBD1 on 7 matching bases. The CDR3 is made up of 14 amino acids. The germline V and J ends were trimmed by 5 bases and 5 bases, with 16 bases remaining between them. Looked up from germline, CDR1 is SGHVS and CDR2 is FQNEAQ.

For this clonotype: Germline is not matched at one junction end, which may reflect a read error. The V call is TRBV29-1, the J call TRBJ1-2, with TRBD1 matching 7 bases. The CDR3 is made up of 13 amino acids. Per the germline V gene, CDR1 is SQVTM and CDR2 is ANQGSEA. The DNA of the CDR3 is TGCAGCGTGACTGAAGGGGGCGGCTATGACTACACCTTC. This encodes CSVTEGGGYDYTF.

The rearrangement links TRBV7-8 to TRBJ2-3; D is undetermined. The germline gives CDR1 SGHVS, CDR2 FQNEAQ. The ends were cut back, 6 bases at V and 6 bases at J, with 10 bases in the middle. The CDR3 loop spans 12 amino acids. This chain's CDR3 is CASRALVDTQYF. CDR3 bases: TGTGCCAGCAGAGCCCTCGTCGATACGCAGTATTTT.

This clonotype was observed once. The chain carries TRBV13 and TRBJ2-1, with D perhaps matching TRBD2 (7 bases). Germline CDR1 reads PRHDT; CDR2 reads FYEKMQ (reference sequence). Trimming took 7 bases from V and 8 from J, leaving 24 bases between them. The length of the CDR3 is 16 residues. Written as DNA, the CDR3 is TGTGCCAGCAACTTGTATCGGCGGGGGCCTAACGATGAGCAGTTCTTC. Translation gives CASNLYRRGPNDEQFF.

There are a few counts of this clonotype. The rearrangement uses TRBV10-3 and TRBJ2-7; TRBD1 agrees at 8 bases. Trimming cost V 2 bases and J 5 bases; bases outside gene matches: 5. The CDR3 consists of 14 residues. Germline V gives CDR1 ENHRY, CDR2 SYGVKD. The DNA for the CDR3 is TGTGCCATCAGTGAGGTGACAGGGGAAGACGAGCAGTACTTC. Translated: CAISEVTGEDEQYF.

A single count supports this clonotype. The chain employs TRBV18 and TRBJ1-2; D perhaps matches TRBD1 (6 bases). This CDR3 is built from 15 residues. Germline V gene data show CDR1 as KGHSH and CDR2 as LQKENI. The germline V and J ends were trimmed by 2 bases and 4 bases, with 14 bases remaining between them. The CDR3 DNA is TGTGCCAGCTCACCATCCAGGGGTTTGTCCTATGGCTACACCTTC. It yields the protein CASSPSRGLSYGYTF.

The V gene is TRBV5-1, the J gene TRBJ2-5; TRBD2 is a possible D gene (5 bases). Germline V lookup: CDR1 SGHRS, CDR2 YFSETQ. The CDR3 has 15 amino acids. V was shortened by 1 base and J by 11 bases, with 21 bases between the two germline ends. CDR3 DNA sequence: TGCGCCAGCAGCTTGACACCTAGCTCCTACAATGAGCAGTACTTC. Translation gives CASSLTPSSYNEQYF.

The rearrangement joins TRBV5-1 to TRBJ2-4; 9 positions match TRBD1. This CDR3 comprises 17 residues. The V segment lost 4 bases and the J segment 1 base; nucleotides outside the gene matches: 9. Germline V gene lookup returns CDR1 SGHRS and CDR2 YFSETQ. The CDR3 DNA follows: TGCGCCAGCAGCCGGTTACAGGGGGCGGTGGCCAAAAACATTCAGTACTTC. It specifies CASSRLQGAVAKNIQYF. Complete variable domain (other parts from reference TRBV5-1 and TRBJ2-4): KAGVTQTPRYLIKTRGQQVTLSCSPISGHRSVSWYQQTPGQGLQFLFEYFSETQRNKGNFPGRFSGRQFSNSRSEMNVSTLELGDSALYLCASSRLQGAVAKNIQYFGAGTRLSVL.

This clonotype was picked up a small number of times. J is TRBJ1-2 and V is TRBV20-1, with TRBD1 as a possible D gene (6 bases). Germline V gene data show CDR1 as DFQATT and CDR2 as SNEGSKA (reference sequence). Between the trimmed V and J ends, which lost 6 bases and 2 bases, there was a span of 13 bases. The CDR3 extends over 13 amino acids. The CDR3 loop reads CSAKRGENYGYTF. The DNA for the CDR3 is TGCAGTGCCAAAAGGGGGGAGAACTATGGCTACACCTTC.

The CDR3 nucleotides read TGTGCCAGCAGCTGTGTCGGCCAGGGGGATCCCTATGGCTACACCTTC. Translation gives CASSCVGQGDPYGYTF. This sequence joins TRBV11-3 and TRBJ1-2; 7 nucleotides align to TRBD1. V dropped 4 bases and J dropped 4; count of bases not matched to a gene: 12. Germline CDR1 SGHNT, CDR2 YENEEA. This CDR3 region has 16 residues.

The chain recombines TRBV15 with TRBJ2-3; TRBD2 might be the D (5 bases). CDR1 is LNHNV, CDR2 YYDKDF, per germline (reference sequence). Trimming removed 1 base from V and 2 bases from J, with 10 bases in between. The length of the CDR3 is 15 residues. The DNA for the CDR3 is TGTGCCACCAGCAGAGTGGAGGCATACACAGATACGCAGTATTTT. It encodes CATSRVEAYTDTQYF.

The chain links TRBV7-3 to TRBJ1-1, with 7 bases that match TRBD1. V lost 4 bases and J lost 11; bases outside the gene matches: 10. The CDR3 is 13 residues long. Germline values: CDR1 SGHTA, CDR2 FQGTGA. The CDR3 DNA sequence: TGTGCCAGCAGCTCGAACTGGGGACAGCGGGCTTTCTTT. Its translation: CASSSNWGQRAFF. The variable domain in full, completed from reference TRBV7-3 and TRBJ1-1, reads GAGVSQTPSNKVTEKGKYVELRCDPISGHTALYWYRQSLGQGPEFLIYFQGTGAADDSGLPNDRFFAVRPEGSVSTLKIQRTERGDSAVYLCASSSNWGQRAFFGQGTRLTVV.

This clonotype was seen only a few times. CDR3 nucleotide sequence: TGTGCCAGCAGTGCCACTAGCGGGGGGGCCGATGAGCAGTTCTTC. Encoded protein: CASSATSGGADEQFF. This chain links TRBV6-4 with TRBJ2-1; 13 bases align to TRBD2. There are 15 residues in the CDR3. V lost 4 bases, J lost 8 bases, and 5 bases stayed unmatched. Germline CDR1 MRHNA, CDR2 SNTAGT.

This clonotype appeared many times. V usage is TRBV20-1 and J usage is TRBJ1-2; no definite D call. Germline V lookup: CDR1 DFQATT, CDR2 SNEGSKA (reference sequence). The CDR3 covers 14 residues. V was pared by 2 bases and J by 0 bases, with 10 bases between. Written as DNA, the CDR3 is TGCAGTGCTAGAACCTCGAACACTAACTATGGCTACACCTTC. As protein: CSARTSNTNYGYTF.

The chain recombines TRBV11-1 with TRBJ2-1, with 7 bases that match TRBD1. Germline-derived CDR1 and CDR2 are SGHAT and FQDESV (reference sequence). Trimming removed 4 bases from V and 8 bases from J; junction bases left unmatched: 11. CDR3 length: 15 amino acids. The CDR3 region is CASSSDRYQGDEQFF. The CDR3 nucleotides are TGTGCCAGCAGCTCGGACAGGTACCAGGGGGATGAGCAGTTCTTC.

The rearrangement joins TRBV20-1 to TRBJ2-3, with 10 bases matching TRBD2. CDR3 size: 14 residues. V trimming: 6 bases; J trimming: 5 bases; junction bases outside the gene matches: 8. Germline CDR1 is DFQATT and CDR2 is SNEGSKA (reference sequence). The CDR3 sequence is CSATLAGVEDTQYF. CDR3 bases: TGCAGTGCGACCCTAGCGGGGGTTGAAGATACGCAGTATTTT.

A single count supports this clonotype. This chain links TRBV29-1 with TRBJ2-5; a possible D gene is TRBD2 (6 bases). CDR1 and CDR2 (germline): SQVTM, ANQGSEA. The CDR3 spans 14 residues. V was shortened by 4 bases and J by 2 bases, with 14 bases between the two germline ends. The CDR3 sequence is CSVVGSGTQETQYF. For the CDR3, the DNA is TGCAGCGTTGTAGGTTCAGGGACTCAAGAGACCCAGTACTTC.

This clonotype was observed a few times. V usage is TRBV6-5 and J usage is TRBJ1-2; no clear D gene. This CDR3 comprises 13 residues. V was pared by 0 bases and J by 8 bases, with 10 bases between. CDR1 MNHEY and CDR2 SVGAGI come from the germline V gene. CDR3 DNA sequence: TGTGCCAGCAGTTACTCGGTGAATGGAGGCTACACCTTC. This encodes CASSYSVNGGYTF.

The CDR3 loop reads CASTTRQGVEKLFF. The CDR3 coding sequence is TGTGCCAGCACCACTAGACAGGGGGTTGAAAAACTGTTTTTT. This chain joins TRBV27 and TRBJ1-4; 9 bases match TRBD1. V was clipped by 7 bases and J by 7 bases; unmatched bases: 7. CDR3 length: 14 amino acids. Germline V gene data show CDR1 as MNHEY and CDR2 as SMNVEV (reference sequence).

The chain employs TRBV7-9 and TRBJ1-5; TRBD1 is a possible D gene (5 bases). Germline V gene lookup returns CDR1 SEHNR and CDR2 FQNEAQ (reference sequence). The CDR3 consists of 16 residues. Trimming stripped 1 base from V and 1 base from J, with 11 bases between. For the CDR3, the DNA is TGTGCCAGCAGCTTAGTAGGGGCATCAAGCAATCAGCCCCAGCATTTT. Translating gives CASSLVGASSNQPQHF.

The chain uses TRBV27 and TRBJ1-4; TRBD1 is a possible D gene (6 bases). Germline V gene sequence: CDR1 MNHEY, CDR2 SMNVEV (reference sequence). V was pared by 6 bases and J by 8 bases, with 22 bases between. The length of the CDR3 is 16 residues. CDR3 region: CASSLSHWDTGEKLFF. The CDR3 nucleotides are TGTGCCAGCAGCCTGAGTCATTGGGACACTGGAGAAAAACTGTTTTTT.

The J gene is TRBJ2-5, the V gene TRBV6-1; the match to TRBD2 covers 8 bases. Near its end, the DNA agrees better with TRBJ2-7, so the J call may be wrong. Germline loops: CDR1 MNHNS, CDR2 SASEGT. There are 11 residues in the CDR3. The CDR3 nucleotides read TGTGCGACCGGGGGGGTTTGCGAGCAGTACTTC. It yields the protein CATGGVCEQYF.

The sample holds a few counts of this clonotype. The V gene is TRBV7-8, the J gene TRBJ2-7; D assignment may be TRBD1 or TRBD2 (5 bases each). Germline values: CDR1 SGHVS, CDR2 FQNEAQ. Trimming took off 4 bases at V and 10 bases at J, with 17 bases between the two ends. This CDR3 has 13 residues. The CDR3, as DNA: TGTGCCAGCAGCTCCAGGGACCGCCTACCCCAGTACTTC. Residues: CASSSRDRLPQYF.

This rearrangement joins TRBV20-1 to TRBJ2-3; 15 bases match TRBD2. The germline V gene encodes CDR1 DFQATT and CDR2 SNEGSKA (reference sequence). V gave up 7 bases and J gave up 5 bases; unmatched junction bases: 4. This CDR3 contains 14 residues. Here the CDR3 reads CSVRTSGGGDTQYF. As DNA, the CDR3 is TGCAGTGTTCGGACTAGCGGGGGGGGAGATACGCAGTATTTT.